This T cell receptor (beta chain) was retrieved from a study of blood T cell repertoires in COVID-19. On the study more broadly: Both acute and convalescent COVID-19 samples were obtained from the United States, Italy and Spain. T cells, B-cell-depleted T cells, or PBMCs provided the cDNA or gDNA that served as material.

From germline, CDR1 is ENHRY and CDR2 SYGVKD. The CDR3 length is 16 residues. V dropped 2 bases and J dropped 5; count of bases not matched to a gene: 4. As processed by the authors: Nucleated cell number was recorded as an estimate derived from reference gene primer amplification. Sequencing used immunoSEQ multiplex PCR; TCRdb keeps in-frame clones, though not all of them. The D gene and trimming were derived from the DNA, and the V and J assignments and clone size from that table. This table has hundreds of thousands of clones, over 75% appearing once. V gene TRBV10-3 combines with J gene TRBJ2-2; 11 nucleotides match TRBD2. The origin of this receptor is a young woman with acute or convalescent COVID-19. Sequenced: peripheral blood. CDR3 DNA: TGTGCCATCAGTGAGAGACTAGCGGGGATGACCGGGGAGCTGTTTTTT. It is translated as CAISERLAGMTGELFF.